This T cell receptor beta chain was captured in a study of blood T cell repertoires in COVID-19. The germline V gene encodes CDR1 SGHDT and CDR2 YYEEEE. Trimming left V 2 bases short and J 3 bases short, with 12 bases between. This CDR3 is built from 15 residues. TCRdb's table, derived via immunoSEQ multiplex PCR, lists solely in-frame clones and lacks some. The sample holds 350,000 to 400,000 clones, 90% seen once. The chain employs TRBV5-6 and TRBJ1-5; D not resolved. Sequencing was performed on peripheral blood. The clonotype was recovered from a man aged 18 to 30 with active or convalescent COVID-19. Written as DNA, the CDR3 is TGTGCCAGCAGCTTTCGGGTAAATAACAATCAGCCCCAGCATTTT. This sequence encodes CASSFRVNNNQPQHF.